The 30 T cell receptor beta chains given below trace back to one sample, sequenced in a study of Tregs in tolerant kidney transplant recipients. Recipient PBMCs carried a CFSE label and met irradiated graft donor PBMCs for 6 days before FACS sorting. Libraries were prepared by immunoSEQ multiplex PCR; TCRdb keeps only in-frame clonotypes and omits some of them. The profile shows roughly 14,000 clones, about 53% of them singletons. Antigens for these TCRs are unknown. Sample: CD4+ T cells from blood cultured with allogeneic cells, taken before the transplant. Receptor source: a human patient who received a combined kidney and bone marrow transplant.

The chain joins TRBV29-1 to TRBJ1-2; TRBD1 agrees at 11 bases. The V and J ends lost 6 bases and 7 bases, in that order; junction bases with no gene match: 1. The CDR3 is made up of 11 amino acids. CDR1 is SQVTM, CDR2 ANQGSEA, per germline. The CDR3: CSVGTGGGYTF. Written as DNA, the CDR3 is TGCAGCGTCGGGACAGGGGGTGGCTACACCTTC. The full variable domain, in which reference TRBV29-1 and TRBJ1-2 provide the parts outside the CDR3, is SAVISQKPSRDICQRGTSLTIQCQVDSQVTMMFWYRQQPGQSLTLIATANQGSEATYESGFVIDKFPISRPNLTFSTLTVSNMSPEDSSIYLCSVGTGGGYTFGSGTRLTVV.

The chain combines TRBV5-4 with TRBJ1-2; maybe TRBD1 (5 bases). Germline V CDR1 and CDR2: SGHNT, YYREEE (reference sequence). The CDR3 sequence is 14 residues long. V was cut by 0 bases and J by 4 bases, with 10 bases left in between. The CDR3 reads CASSLDSQAYGYTF. In nucleotides, the CDR3 is TGTGCCAGCAGCTTGGATTCACAGGCCTATGGCTACACCTTC.

As DNA, the CDR3 is TGTGCCAGCAGCCCCCGGACTAGCGGGGCTCTCCTAATCTACAATGAGCAGTTCTTC. The encoded protein is CASSPRTSGALLIYNEQFF. The V call is TRBV9, the J call TRBJ2-1, with 12 bases matching TRBD2. V gave up 4 bases and J gave up 3 bases; unmatched junction bases: 14. CDR3 length equals 19 residues. The germline V gene has CDR1 SGDLS and CDR2 YYNGEE.

The chain combines TRBV7-2 with TRBJ2-5; maybe TRBD2 (5 bases). CDR1 and CDR2 (germline): SGHTA, FQGNSA. The CDR3 has 13 residues. With 5 bases removed from V and 5 bases from J, the gap between germline ends came to 12 bases. CDR3 DNA sequence: TGTGCCAGCAGCCAAACCCGGAGGGAGACCCAGTACTTC. Encoded protein: CASSQTRRETQYF.

There are a few counts of this clone. The chain is built from TRBV19 and TRBJ2-5, with 9 bases lining up with TRBD1. Germline CDR1 is LNHDA and CDR2 is SQIVND (reference sequence). This CDR3 spans 17 amino acids. The J segment lost 2 bases and the V segment lost 3 bases, leaving 10 bases of the junction unmatched. The CDR3 sequence is CASSIRLGTGLQETQYF. The CDR3 DNA sequence: TGTGCCAGTAGTATCAGACTCGGGACAGGGTTGCAAGAGACCCAGTACTTC.

In its sample, this clone was seen a few times. The chain combines TRBV6-1 with TRBJ2-3; tentative D call: TRBD2 (5 bases). CDR3 size: 14 residues. Germline lookup yields CDR1 MNHNS and CDR2 SASEGT. V was shortened by 6 bases and J by 7 bases, with 17 bases between the two germline ends. The DNA of the CDR3 is TGTGCCAGCAGCCTCCTTAGGACTTCGAATACGCAGTATTTT. Its translation: CASSLLRTSNTQYF.

This clone has just a few counts. V gene TRBV5-1 combines with J gene TRBJ1-6, with a possible D match to TRBD1 (6 bases). V was trimmed by 2 bases and J by 12 bases, leaving 12 bases between them. Germline V gives CDR1 SGHRS, CDR2 YFSETQ. The CDR3 is 13 amino acids. In DNA, the CDR3 is TGCGCCAGCAGCTTCGGGGGGCGTGGACCCCTCCACTTT. Translated: CASSFGGRGPLHF.

The rearrangement joins TRBV15 to TRBJ1-2, with unresolved D. Between the trimmed V and J ends, which lost 6 bases and 4 bases, there was a span of 9 bases. CDR3 length: 12 amino acids. The germline V gene encodes CDR1 LNHNV and CDR2 YYDKDF (reference sequence). CDR3 in amino acids: CATSSVGYGYTF. The CDR3 DNA reads TGTGCCACCAGTTCCGTCGGCTATGGCTACACCTTC.

CDR3 amino acids: CASSPPLFTIEGGYTF. In nucleotides, the CDR3 is TGTGCCAGCAGCCCCCCGCTGTTCACAATTGAGGGTGGCTACACCTTC. The J gene is TRBJ1-2, the V gene TRBV7-9; D ambiguous. The CDR3 is 16 residues long. V was cut by 5 bases and J by 7 bases, with 23 bases left in between. Looked up from germline, CDR1 is SEHNR and CDR2 is FQNEAQ (reference sequence).

About this clone: A read error may account for a junction end that differs from germline. Within the sample, other DNA sequences also encode this same CDR3. The V gene is TRBV30, the J gene TRBJ1-6; tentative D call: TRBD1 (5 bases). Germline V gives CDR1 GTSNPN, CDR2 SVGIG (reference sequence). The CDR3 loop spans 14 amino acids. CDR3: CAWSQTVLNSPLHF. CDR3 coding DNA: TGTGCCTGGAGCCAGACAGTTCTGAATTCCCCCCTCCACTTT.

This clone was observed once. This sequence joins TRBV7-9 and TRBJ1-2; a possible D gene is TRBD1 (6 bases). V was clipped by 1 base and J by 8 bases, with 8 bases between them. This CDR3 spans 12 amino acids. Per germline, CDR1 SEHNR and CDR2 FQNEAQ (reference sequence). DNA for the CDR3: TGTGCCAGCAGCTTAGAGACAGGCGGCTACACCTTC. Translated, it gives CASSLETGGYTF.

This clone was detected only a few times. The chain is built from TRBV7-6 and TRBJ1-4; 8 bases map to TRBD1. The CDR3 extends over 15 amino acids. With V trimmed by 2 bases and J by 8 bases, 7 bases remained unmatched. CDR1 is SGHVS and CDR2 is FNYEAQ in the germline V gene. The CDR3 region has the DNA TGTGCCAGCAGCTTATCCGGGACAGGACGAGAAAAACTGTTTTTT. Residues: CASSLSGTGREKLFF. The full variable domain, rest sourced from reference TRBV7-6 and TRBJ1-4, is GAGVSQSPRYKVTKRGQDVALRCDPISGHVSLYWYRQALGQGPEFLTYFNYEAQQDKSGLPNDRFSAERPEGSISTLTIQRTEQRDSAMYRCASSLSGTGREKLFFGSGTQLSVL.

This clone has only one observation. The chain recombines TRBV30 with TRBJ1-2, with TRBD1 matching 10 bases. V lost 4 bases, J lost 4 bases, and 6 bases stayed unmatched. The CDR3 runs to 14 residues. Germline values: CDR1 GTSNPN, CDR2 SVGIG (reference sequence). CDR3 sequence: CAWTGQGVGYGYTF. CDR3 coding DNA: TGTGCCTGGACCGGACAGGGGGTAGGCTATGGCTACACCTTC. Looking up the rest from reference TRBV30 and TRBJ1-2 gives the full variable domain: SQTIHQWPATLVQPVGSPLSLECTVEGTSNPNLYWYRQAAGRGLQLLFYSVGIGQISSEVPQNLSASRPQDRQFILSSKKLLLSDSGFYLCAWTGQGVGYGYTFGSGTRLTVV.

CDR3: CASSRTGKQYF. The CDR3 coding sequence is TGTGCCAGCAGCAGAACAGGGAAGCAGTACTTC. V gene TRBV6-5 combines with J gene TRBJ2-7; D possibly corresponds to TRBD1 (6 bases). Trimming cost V 6 bases and J 8 bases, with 11 bases left between them. CDR3 length: 11 amino acids. Germline lookup yields CDR1 MNHEY and CDR2 SVGAGI.

The chain links TRBV2 to TRBJ1-3; the D is unclear. The CDR3 is 13 amino acids. V lost 4 bases to trimming and J lost 4 bases, with 8 bases between them. CDR1 is SNHLY and CDR2 is FYNNEI in the germline V gene. The CDR3 DNA reads as TGTGCCAGCAGTGGGGCATACGGAAACACCATATATTTT. It encodes CASSGAYGNTIYF.

This sequence joins TRBV5-1 and TRBJ2-7; D remains ambiguous. Germline-derived CDR1 and CDR2 are SGHRS and YFSETQ. V was shortened by 0 bases and J by 0 bases, with 22 bases between the two germline ends. CDR3 length equals 19 residues. CDR3 amino acids: CASSLVFSSSVLSSYEQYF. The CDR3 nucleotides read TGCGCCAGCAGCTTGGTGTTTAGCAGTTCCGTACTCAGCTCCTACGAGCAGTACTTC.

This clone was counted only a few times. This chain connects TRBV18 to TRBJ2-7; the match to TRBD2 covers 8 bases. The CDR3 sequence is 15 residues long. Germline CDR1 and CDR2: KGHSH and LQKENI. Trimming took 2 bases from V and 2 from J; bases not matched to a gene: 5. The CDR3, as DNA: TGTGCCAGCTCACCAGGGCGGGGGGAAGCCTACGAGCAGTACTTC. As protein: CASSPGRGEAYEQYF.

This clone turned up a few times. This chain links TRBV11-1 with TRBJ2-5; D is possibly TRBD2 (6 bases). V shed 3 bases and J shed 5 bases, with 16 bases lying between them. Germline CDR1 is SGHAT and CDR2 is FQDESV (reference sequence). The CDR3 contains 15 residues. The CDR3, as DNA: TGTGCCAGCAGCTTTGTAAACGGGGGATTTGAGACCCAGTACTTC. Translation gives CASSFVNGGFETQYF.

A few counts support this clone. This chain uses TRBV18 with TRBJ1-5; perhaps TRBD1 as D (6 bases). V shed 3 bases and J shed 6 bases, with 15 bases lying between them. Per germline, CDR1 KGHSH and CDR2 LQKENI. The CDR3 sequence is 15 residues long. The CDR3 spells CASSPYREQGQPQHF. The CDR3 DNA follows: TGTGCCAGCTCACCTTACAGGGAACAGGGTCAGCCCCAGCATTTT.

V is TRBV4-3 and J is TRBJ1-3; the D is unclear. V gave up 1 base and J gave up 0 bases, with 13 bases separating them. The CDR3 length is 17 residues. Germline assignment: CDR1 LGHNA and CDR2 YSLEER. CDR3: CASSQGTPTHSGNTIYF. As DNA, the CDR3 is TGCGCCAGCAGCCAAGGGACTCCTACTCACTCTGGAAACACCATATATTTT.

Only a few counts were recorded for this clone. The chain employs TRBV6-5 and TRBJ2-1, with D possibly TRBD1 on 5 matching bases. Trimming removed 0 bases from V and 10 bases from J, with 10 bases in between. This CDR3 is built from 13 residues. Germline lookup yields CDR1 MNHEY and CDR2 SVGAGI. The CDR3 loop is CASSYSRGHEQFF. CDR3 DNA: TGTGCCAGCAGTTACTCGAGAGGACACGAGCAGTTCTTC.

This clone came up once. The genes are TRBV5-1 and TRBJ2-4; D is uncertain. The V and J ends lost 0 bases and 9 bases respectively, with 10 bases between them. The CDR3 length is 13 residues. Germline V gene lookup returns CDR1 SGHRS and CDR2 YFSETQ. CDR3 coding DNA: TGCGCCAGCAGCTTGGACCCCGCAGTCATTCAGTACTTC. Translated: CASSLDPAVIQYF.

J is TRBJ2-2 and V is TRBV7-3; D remains unclear. The CDR3 sequence is 15 residues long. In germline, CDR1 is SGHTA, CDR2 FQGTGA. V gave up 2 bases and J gave up 6 bases, with 13 bases separating them. The CDR3 reads CASSLGRSASGELFF. CDR3 coding DNA: TGTGCCAGCAGCTTAGGCCGGAGCGCATCCGGGGAGCTGTTTTTT.

Only a few counts were recorded for this clone. The J gene is TRBJ2-5, the V gene TRBV7-2; maybe TRBD1 (6 bases). Germline lookup yields CDR1 SGHTA and CDR2 FQGNSA. This CDR3 is 16 amino acids long. Trimming took 4 bases from V and 1 from J, leaving 16 bases between them. The CDR3 DNA is TGTGCCAGCAGCTACAGGGCAGGGGCTATCCAAGAGACCCAGTACTTC. Protein: CASSYRAGAIQETQYF.

The J gene is TRBJ2-7, the V gene TRBV9, with 10 bases aligning to TRBD1. The ends lost 1 base at V and 5 bases at J; junction bases unmatched: 6. CDR1 and CDR2 from the germline V gene are SGDLS and YYNGEE. There are 15 residues in the CDR3. CDR3: CASSVPTGGTDEQYF. CDR3 nucleotides: TGTGCCAGCAGCGTACCGACAGGGGGCACGGACGAGCAGTACTTC.

The chain couples TRBV6-5 to TRBJ2-7; 10 bases are a match to TRBD1. The V segment lost 5 bases and the J segment 3 bases; nucleotides outside the gene matches: 7. The germline CDR1 and CDR2 sequences are MNHEY and SVGAGI. The CDR3 runs to 15 residues. CDR3 protein: CASSRDRGPDYEQYF. In nucleotides, the CDR3 is TGTGCCAGCAGTCGGGACAGGGGACCAGACTACGAGCAGTACTTC.

CDR3 in amino acids: CASRLGAGGPKFADTQYF. The CDR3 coding sequence is TGTGCCAGCCGACTCGGAGCGGGGGGCCCTAAATTTGCAGATACGCAGTATTTT. V usage is TRBV5-4 and J usage is TRBJ2-3; TRBD2 matches 9 bases. The junction had 19 bases not matched to a gene; V was cut back by 7 bases and J by 4 bases. The CDR3 covers 18 residues. Germline CDR1 reads SGHNT; CDR2 reads YYREEE (reference sequence). Filled out from reference TRBV5-4 and TRBJ2-3, the complete variable domain reads ETGVTQSPTHLIKTRGQQVTLRCSSQSGHNTVSWYQQALGQGPQFIFQYYREEENGRGNFPPRFSGLQFPNYSSELNVNALELDDSALYLCASRLGAGGPKFADTQYFGPGTRLTVL.

CDR3 nucleotides: TGTGCCAGCAGCTTTACGGCTGGAAACACCATATATTTT. Translation gives CASSFTAGNTIYF. The gene calls are TRBV7-8 and TRBJ1-3; D unresolved. The CDR3 contains 13 residues. CDR1 is SGHVS and CDR2 is FQNEAQ in the germline V gene. V lost 3 bases, J lost 2 bases, and 5 bases lay in between.

V and J are TRBV9 and TRBJ1-5; possibly TRBD1 for D (5 bases). Germline-derived CDR1 and CDR2 are SGDLS and YYNGEE. Trimming took off 3 bases at V and 2 bases at J, with 12 bases between the two ends. This CDR3 is 15 amino acids long. The CDR3 DNA sequence: TGTGCCAGCAGCGCCGGGGGGGAGGGCAATCAGCCCCAGCATTTT. This translates into CASSAGGEGNQPQHF.

The rearrangement links TRBV7-2 to TRBJ2-7; the match to TRBD1 covers 9 bases. Germline V gene data show CDR1 as SGHTA and CDR2 as FQGNSA. This CDR3 is built from 15 residues. V was clipped by 5 bases and J by 4 bases; unmatched bases: 9. In DNA, the CDR3 is TGTGCCAGCAGCCACAAGACAGGGGGAGGGTACGAGCAGTACTTC. Amino acids: CASSHKTGGGYEQYF.